The clone carrying this TCR beta chain occurred once. The sample comes from a study of shared clonotypes between healthy human individuals. This CDR3 has 17 residues. V shed 0 bases and J 8 bases; nucleotides not matched to a gene: 13. Germline V lookup: CDR1 GTSNPN, CDR2 SVGIG (reference sequence). This table comes from immunoSEQ multiplex PCR, and its TCRdb copy is limited to in-frame clones, with some not included. The table lists 2 million or so clones, about 95% of them singletons. Source material: naive CD4+ T cells sorted from blood. Stated subset: CD45RA+ positively selected. The V call is TRBV30, the J call TRBJ2-3, with 11 bases fitting TRBD2. This sequence was found in a man between 18 and 35 years old in good health. In DNA, the CDR3 is TGTGCCTGGAGTGTAAAGAGTTCGGCTAGCGGGAGGTCTACGCAGTATTTT. It yields the protein CAWSVKSSASGRSTQYF.